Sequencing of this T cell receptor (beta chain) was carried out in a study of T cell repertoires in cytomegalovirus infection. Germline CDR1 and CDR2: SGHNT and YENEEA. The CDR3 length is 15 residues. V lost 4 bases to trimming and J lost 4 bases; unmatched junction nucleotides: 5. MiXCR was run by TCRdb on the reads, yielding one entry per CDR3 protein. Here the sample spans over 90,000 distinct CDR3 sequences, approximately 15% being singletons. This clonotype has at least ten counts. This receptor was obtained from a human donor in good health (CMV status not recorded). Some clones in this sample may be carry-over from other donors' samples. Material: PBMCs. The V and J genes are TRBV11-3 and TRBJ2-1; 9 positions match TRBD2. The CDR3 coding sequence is TGTGCCAGCAGCTCCCCAGCGGGGGGATACAATGAGCAGTTCTTC. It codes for CASSSPAGGYNEQFF.